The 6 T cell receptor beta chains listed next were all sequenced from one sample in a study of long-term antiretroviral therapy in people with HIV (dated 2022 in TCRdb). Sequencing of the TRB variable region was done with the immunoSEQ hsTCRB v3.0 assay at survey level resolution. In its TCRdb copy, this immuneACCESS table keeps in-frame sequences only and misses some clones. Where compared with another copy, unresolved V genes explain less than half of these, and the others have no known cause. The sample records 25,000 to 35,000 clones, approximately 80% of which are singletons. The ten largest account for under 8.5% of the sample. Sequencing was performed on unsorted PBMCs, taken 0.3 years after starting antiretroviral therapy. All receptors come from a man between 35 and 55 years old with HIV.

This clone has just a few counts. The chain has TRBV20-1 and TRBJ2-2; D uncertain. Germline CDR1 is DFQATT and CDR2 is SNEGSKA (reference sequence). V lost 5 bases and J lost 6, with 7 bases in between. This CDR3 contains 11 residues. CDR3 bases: TGCAGTGCTGGAAGGCCCGGGGAGCTGTTTTTT. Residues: CSAGRPGELFF.

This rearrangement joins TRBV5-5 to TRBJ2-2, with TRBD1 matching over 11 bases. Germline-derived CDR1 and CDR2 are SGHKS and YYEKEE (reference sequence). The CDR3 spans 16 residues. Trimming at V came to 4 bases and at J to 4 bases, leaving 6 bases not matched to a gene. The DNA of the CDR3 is TGTGCCAGCAGCCTAGGACAGGGGGCGACCACCGGGGAGCTGTTTTTT. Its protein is CASSLGQGATTGELFF.

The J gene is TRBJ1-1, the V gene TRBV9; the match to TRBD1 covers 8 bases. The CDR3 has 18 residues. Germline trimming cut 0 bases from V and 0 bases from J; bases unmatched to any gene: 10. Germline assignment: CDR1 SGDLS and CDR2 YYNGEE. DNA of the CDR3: TGTGCCAGCAGCGTAGGGGGAGGACAGGGACTACTGAACACTGAAGCTTTCTTT. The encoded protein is CASSVGGGQGLLNTEAFF.

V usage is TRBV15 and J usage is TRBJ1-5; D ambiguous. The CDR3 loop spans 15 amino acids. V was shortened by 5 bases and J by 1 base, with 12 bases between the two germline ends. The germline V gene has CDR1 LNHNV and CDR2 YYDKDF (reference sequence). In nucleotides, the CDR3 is TGTGCCACCAGCGAGGGAACGTGGAGCAATCAGCCCCAGCATTTT. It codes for CATSEGTWSNQPQHF.

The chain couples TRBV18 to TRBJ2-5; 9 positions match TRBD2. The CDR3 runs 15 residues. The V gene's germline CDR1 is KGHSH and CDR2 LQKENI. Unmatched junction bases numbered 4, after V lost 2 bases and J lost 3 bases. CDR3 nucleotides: TGTGCCAGCTCACCAGGGCAGCGGGGGGAAGAGACCCAGTACTTC. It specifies CASSPGQRGEETQYF.

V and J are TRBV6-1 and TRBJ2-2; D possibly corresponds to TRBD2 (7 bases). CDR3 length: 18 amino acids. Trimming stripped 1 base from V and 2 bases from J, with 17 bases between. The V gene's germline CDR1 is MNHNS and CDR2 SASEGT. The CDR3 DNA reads TGTGCCAGCAGTGAAGACCTTTGGAGCGGGACAAACACCGGGGAGCTGTTTTTT. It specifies CASSEDLWSGTNTGELFF.